This TCR beta chain is from a study of blood T cell repertoires in COVID-19. Across the study: Whether acute or convalescent, the COVID-19 samples came from the United States, Italy and Spain.

Method: immunoSEQ multiplex PCR; TCRdb's copy keeps in-frame clones and lacks some. The sample holds just under 350,000 clones, 65% to 85% seen once. CDR1 MNHEY and CDR2 SVGEGT come from the germline V gene. This CDR3 spans 11 amino acids. V shed 2 bases and J shed 11 bases, with 7 bases lying between them. This clonotype was sampled from a man in his thirties or forties with active or convalescent COVID-19. J is TRBJ2-4 and V is TRBV6-2 or TRBV6-3; D is undetermined. The sample was peripheral blood. CDR3 sequence (DNA): TGTGCCAGCAGTTACGAGCAGGTTCAGTACTTC. This encodes CASSYEQVQYF.